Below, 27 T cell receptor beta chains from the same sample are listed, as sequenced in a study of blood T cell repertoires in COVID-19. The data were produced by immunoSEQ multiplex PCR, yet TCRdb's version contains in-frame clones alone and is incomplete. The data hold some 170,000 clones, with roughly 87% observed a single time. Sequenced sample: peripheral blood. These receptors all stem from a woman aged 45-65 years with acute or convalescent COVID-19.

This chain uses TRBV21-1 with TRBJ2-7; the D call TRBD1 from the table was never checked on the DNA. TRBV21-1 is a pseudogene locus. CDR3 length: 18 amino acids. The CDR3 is CASLLRDRGKNPGYEQYF. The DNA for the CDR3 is TGTGCCAGCTTACTCCGGGACAGGGGAAAGAACCCAGGATACGAGCAGTACTTC.

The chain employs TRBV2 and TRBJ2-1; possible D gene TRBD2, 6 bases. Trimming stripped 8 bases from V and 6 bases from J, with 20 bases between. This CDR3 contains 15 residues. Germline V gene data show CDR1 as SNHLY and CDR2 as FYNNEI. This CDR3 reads CASEGGAETGNEQFF. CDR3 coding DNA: TGTGCCAGCGAAGGAGGGGCGGAGACCGGCAATGAGCAGTTCTTC.

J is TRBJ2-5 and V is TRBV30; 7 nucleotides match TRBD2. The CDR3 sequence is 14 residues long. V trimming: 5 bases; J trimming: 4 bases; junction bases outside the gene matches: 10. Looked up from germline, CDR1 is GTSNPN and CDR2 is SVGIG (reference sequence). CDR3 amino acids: CAWREVQVRETQYF. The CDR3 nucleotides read TGTGCCTGGCGGGAGGTCCAGGTCCGAGAGACCCAGTACTTC.

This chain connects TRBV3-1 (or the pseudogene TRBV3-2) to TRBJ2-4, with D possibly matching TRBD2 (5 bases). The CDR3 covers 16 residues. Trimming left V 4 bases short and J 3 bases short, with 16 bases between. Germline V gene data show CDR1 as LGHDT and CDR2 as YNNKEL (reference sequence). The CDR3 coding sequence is TGTGCCAGCAGCCTCAGAGGGAATGTGGGCAAAAACATTCAGTACTTC. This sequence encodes CASSLRGNVGKNIQYF.

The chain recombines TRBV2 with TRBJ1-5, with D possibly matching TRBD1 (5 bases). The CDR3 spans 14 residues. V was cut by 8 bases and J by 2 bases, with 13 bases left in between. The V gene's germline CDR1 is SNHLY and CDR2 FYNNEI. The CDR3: CASGTDSGNQPQHF. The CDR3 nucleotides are TGTGCCAGCGGAACCGACAGTGGCAATCAGCCCCAGCATTTT. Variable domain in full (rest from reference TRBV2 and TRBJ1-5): EPEVTQTPSHQVTQMGQEVILRCVPISNHLYFYWYRQILGQKVEFLVSFYNNEISEKSEIFDDQFSVERPDGSNFTLKIRSTKLEDSAMYFCASGTDSGNQPQHFGDGTRLSIL.

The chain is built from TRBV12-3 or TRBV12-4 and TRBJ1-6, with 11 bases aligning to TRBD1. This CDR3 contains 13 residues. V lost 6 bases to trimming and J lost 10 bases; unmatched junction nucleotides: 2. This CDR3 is CASRDRGLSPLHF. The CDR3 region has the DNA TGTGCCAGCAGGGACAGGGGGCTATCACCCCTCCACTTT.

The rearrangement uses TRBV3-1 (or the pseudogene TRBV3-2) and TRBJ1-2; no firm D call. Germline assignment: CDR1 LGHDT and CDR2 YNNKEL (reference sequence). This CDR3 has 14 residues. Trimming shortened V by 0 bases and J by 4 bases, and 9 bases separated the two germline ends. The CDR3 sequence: CASSQEGVSYGYTF. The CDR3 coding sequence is TGTGCCAGCAGCCAAGAGGGCGTGTCCTATGGCTACACCTTC.

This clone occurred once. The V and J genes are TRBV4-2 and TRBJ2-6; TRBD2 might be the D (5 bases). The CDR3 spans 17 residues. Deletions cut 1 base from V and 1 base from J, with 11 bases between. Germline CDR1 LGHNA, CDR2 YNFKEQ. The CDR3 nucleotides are TGTGCCAGCAGCCAAGTGGCTAGCAGGTCTGGGGCCAACGTCCTGACTTTC. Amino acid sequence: CASSQVASRSGANVLTF.

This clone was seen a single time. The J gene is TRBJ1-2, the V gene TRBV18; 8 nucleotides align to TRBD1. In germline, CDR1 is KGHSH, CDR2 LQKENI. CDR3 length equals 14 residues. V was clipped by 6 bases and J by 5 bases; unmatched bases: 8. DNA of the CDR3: TGTGCCAGCTCCCAACCGACAGGGGTATATGGCTACACCTTC. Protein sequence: CASSQPTGVYGYTF.

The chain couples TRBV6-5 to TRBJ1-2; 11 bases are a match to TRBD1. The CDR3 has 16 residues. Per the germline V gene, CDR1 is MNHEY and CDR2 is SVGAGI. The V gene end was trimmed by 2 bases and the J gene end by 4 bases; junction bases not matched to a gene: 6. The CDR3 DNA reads TGTGCCAGCAGTTACCTCGGGACAGGGGGAACCTATGGCTACACCTTC. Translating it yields CASSYLGTGGTYGYTF.

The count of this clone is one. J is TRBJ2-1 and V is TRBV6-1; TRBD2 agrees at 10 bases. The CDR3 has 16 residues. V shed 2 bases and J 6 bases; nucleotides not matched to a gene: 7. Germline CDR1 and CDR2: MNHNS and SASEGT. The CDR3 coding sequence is TGTGCCAGCAGTGAATCCCCTAGCGGGGGCCTCAATGAGCAGTTCTTC. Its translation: CASSESPSGGLNEQFF.

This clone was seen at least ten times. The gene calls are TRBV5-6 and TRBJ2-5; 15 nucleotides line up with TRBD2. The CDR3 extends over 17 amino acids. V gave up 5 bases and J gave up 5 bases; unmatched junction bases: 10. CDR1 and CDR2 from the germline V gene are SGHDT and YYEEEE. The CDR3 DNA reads TGTGCCAGCAGTACCTTCGGGACTAGCGGGGGGAGGGAGACCCAGTACTTC. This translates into CASSTFGTSGGRETQYF.

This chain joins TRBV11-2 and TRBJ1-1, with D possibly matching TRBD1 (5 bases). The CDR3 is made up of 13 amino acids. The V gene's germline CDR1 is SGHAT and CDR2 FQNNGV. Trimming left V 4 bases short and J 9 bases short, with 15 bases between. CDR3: CASSSTAQVKAFF. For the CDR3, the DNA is TGTGCCAGCAGCTCGACAGCCCAAGTTAAAGCTTTCTTT.

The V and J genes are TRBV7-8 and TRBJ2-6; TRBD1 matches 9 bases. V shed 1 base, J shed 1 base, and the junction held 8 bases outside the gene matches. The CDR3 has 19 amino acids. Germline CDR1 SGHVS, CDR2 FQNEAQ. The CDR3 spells CASSLVLGQGISGANVLTF. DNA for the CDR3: TGTGCCAGCAGCTTAGTTTTGGGACAGGGAATTTCTGGGGCCAACGTCCTGACTTTC.

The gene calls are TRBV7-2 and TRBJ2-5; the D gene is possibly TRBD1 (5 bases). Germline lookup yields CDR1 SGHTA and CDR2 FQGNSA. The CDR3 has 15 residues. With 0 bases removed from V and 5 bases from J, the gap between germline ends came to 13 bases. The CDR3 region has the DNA TGTGCCAGCAGCTTAGCGGGGCCCCCACAGGAGACCCAGTACTTC. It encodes CASSLAGPPQETQYF.

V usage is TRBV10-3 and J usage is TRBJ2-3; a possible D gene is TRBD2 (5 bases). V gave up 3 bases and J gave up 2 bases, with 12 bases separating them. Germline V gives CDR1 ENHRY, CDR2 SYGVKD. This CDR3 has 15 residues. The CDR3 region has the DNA TGTGCCATCAGTGAATGGGCGGGCATCACAGATACGCAGTATTTT. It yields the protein CAISEWAGITDTQYF.

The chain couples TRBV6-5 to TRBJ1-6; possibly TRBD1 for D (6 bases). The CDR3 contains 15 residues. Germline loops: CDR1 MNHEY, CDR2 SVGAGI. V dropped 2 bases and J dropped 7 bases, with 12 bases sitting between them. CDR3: CASSYGGARNSPLHF. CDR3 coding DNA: TGTGCCAGCAGTTACGGGGGGGCGCGGAATTCACCCCTCCACTTT.

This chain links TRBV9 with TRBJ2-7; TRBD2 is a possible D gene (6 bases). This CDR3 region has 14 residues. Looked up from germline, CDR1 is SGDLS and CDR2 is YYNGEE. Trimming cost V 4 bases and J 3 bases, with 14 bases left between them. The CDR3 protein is CASSPGTVLYEQYF. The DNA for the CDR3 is TGTGCCAGCAGCCCCGGGACTGTCCTCTACGAGCAGTACTTC.

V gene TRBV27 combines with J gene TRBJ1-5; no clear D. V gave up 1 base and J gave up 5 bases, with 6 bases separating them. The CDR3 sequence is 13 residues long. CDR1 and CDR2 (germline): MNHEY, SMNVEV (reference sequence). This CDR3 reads CASSLYRDQPQHF. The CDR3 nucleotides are TGTGCCAGCAGTTTATATCGTGATCAGCCCCAGCATTTT.

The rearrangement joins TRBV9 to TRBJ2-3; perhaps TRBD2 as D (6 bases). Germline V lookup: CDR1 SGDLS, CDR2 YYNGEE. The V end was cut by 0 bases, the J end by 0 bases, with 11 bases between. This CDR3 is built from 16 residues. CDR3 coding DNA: TGTGCCAGCAGCGTAGCGGCGGGGCTAAGCACAGATACGCAGTATTTT. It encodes CASSVAAGLSTDTQYF.

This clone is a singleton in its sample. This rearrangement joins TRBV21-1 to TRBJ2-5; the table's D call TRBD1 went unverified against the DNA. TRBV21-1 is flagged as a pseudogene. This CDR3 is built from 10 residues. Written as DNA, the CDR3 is TGTGCCAGCAGCAATCAAACCCAGTACTTC. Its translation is CASSNQTQYF.

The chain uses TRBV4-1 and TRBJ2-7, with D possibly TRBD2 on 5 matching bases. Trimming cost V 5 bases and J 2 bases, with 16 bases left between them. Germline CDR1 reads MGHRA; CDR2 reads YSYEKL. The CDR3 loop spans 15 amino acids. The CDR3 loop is CASSLWTGEPYEQYF. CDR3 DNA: TGCGCCAGCAGCTTATGGACCGGGGAACCCTACGAGCAGTACTTC.

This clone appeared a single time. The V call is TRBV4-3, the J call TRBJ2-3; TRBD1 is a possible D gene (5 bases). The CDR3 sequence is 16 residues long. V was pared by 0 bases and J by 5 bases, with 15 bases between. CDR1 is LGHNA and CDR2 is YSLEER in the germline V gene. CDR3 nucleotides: TGCGCCAGCAGCCAAGACCCAGGGTACCCTGAAGATACGCAGTATTTT. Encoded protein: CASSQDPGYPEDTQYF.

DNA of the CDR3: TGTGCCACCTTCCGGACAGGACCCATGAACACTGAAGCTTTCTTT. This gives the protein CATFRTGPMNTEAFF. The chain recombines TRBV15 with TRBJ1-1; TRBD1 matches at 7 bases. CDR1 LNHNV and CDR2 YYDKDF come from the germline V gene (reference sequence). V lost 8 bases and J lost 0; bases outside the gene matches: 9. The CDR3 is made up of 15 amino acids.

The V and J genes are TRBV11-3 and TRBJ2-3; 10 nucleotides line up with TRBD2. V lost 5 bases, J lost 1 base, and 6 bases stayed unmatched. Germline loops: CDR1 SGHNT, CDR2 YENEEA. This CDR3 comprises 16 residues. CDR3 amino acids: CASSVGTSERTDTQYF. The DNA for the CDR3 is TGTGCCAGCAGCGTCGGGACTAGCGAACGCACAGATACGCAGTATTTT.

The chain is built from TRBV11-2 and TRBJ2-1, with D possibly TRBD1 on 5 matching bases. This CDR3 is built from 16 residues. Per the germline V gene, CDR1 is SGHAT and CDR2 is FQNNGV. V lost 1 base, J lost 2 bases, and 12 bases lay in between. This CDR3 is CASSLVGLFTYNEQFF. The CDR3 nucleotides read TGTGCCAGCAGCTTAGTGGGGCTTTTTACCTACAATGAGCAGTTCTTC.

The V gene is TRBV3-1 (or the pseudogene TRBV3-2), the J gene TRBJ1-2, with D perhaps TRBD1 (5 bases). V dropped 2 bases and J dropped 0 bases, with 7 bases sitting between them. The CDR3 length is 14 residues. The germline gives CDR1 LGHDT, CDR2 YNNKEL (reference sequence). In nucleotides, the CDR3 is TGTGCCAGCAGCCAATGGACAACTAACTATGGCTACACCTTC. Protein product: CASSQWTTNYGYTF.